These 13 T cell receptor beta chains share one sample of origin, sequenced in a study of blood T cell repertoires in COVID-19. Method: immunoSEQ multiplex PCR; TCRdb's copy keeps in-frame clones and lacks some. This table has around 220,000 clones, about 88% appearing once. Material for sequencing was peripheral blood. The source of these receptors is a woman aged 50 to 60 with COVID-19, enrolled during active disease.

The V gene is TRBV5-4, the J gene TRBJ2-3, with 9 bases fitting TRBD2. The V segment lost 4 bases and the J segment 2 bases; nucleotides outside the gene matches: 8. Germline CDR1 reads SGHNT; CDR2 reads YYREEE (reference sequence). CDR3 size: 16 residues. The CDR3 nucleotides read TGTGCCAGCAGCGGTGGGACTAGCCTTCTCACAGATACGCAGTATTTT. Protein: CASSGGTSLLTDTQYF.

The genes are TRBV5-1 and TRBJ2-5, with D possibly TRBD2 on 5 matching bases. Germline assignment: CDR1 SGHRS and CDR2 YFSETQ. The CDR3 runs 13 residues. The V end lost 5 bases, the J end lost 1 base, and 9 bases lay between the germline ends. CDR3 coding DNA: TGCGCCAGCAGTCCGGGGTTCCAAGAGACCCAGTACTTC. Translation: CASSPGFQETQYF. Full variable domain (missing parts from reference TRBV5-1 and TRBJ2-5): KAGVTQTPRYLIKTRGQQVTLSCSPISGHRSVSWYQQTPGQGLQFLFEYFSETQRNKGNFPGRFSGRQFSNSRSEMNVSTLELGDSALYLCASSPGFQETQYFGPGTRLLVL.

The rearrangement links TRBV4-1 to TRBJ1-4; 10 bases are a match to TRBD1. Germline loops: CDR1 MGHRA, CDR2 YSYEKL. V shed 2 bases, J shed 5 bases, and the junction held 5 bases outside the gene matches. The CDR3 sequence is 16 residues long. The CDR3 protein is CASSQIWDRGNEKLFF. CDR3 bases: TGCGCCAGCAGCCAAATCTGGGACAGGGGAAATGAAAAACTGTTTTTT.

The genes are TRBV11-2 and TRBJ2-3; 12 bases map to TRBD2. With V trimmed by 3 bases and J by 4 bases, 5 bases remained unmatched. This CDR3 is 16 amino acids long. CDR1 is SGHAT and CDR2 is FQNNGV in the germline V gene. Written as DNA, the CDR3 is TGTGCCAGCAGCTTTCTAGCGGGGGGGCAGTCAGATACGCAGTATTTT. Protein sequence: CASSFLAGGQSDTQYF.

This chain joins TRBV19 and TRBJ1-1, with 11 bases lining up with TRBD1. Looked up from germline, CDR1 is LNHDA and CDR2 is SQIVND (reference sequence). With V trimmed by 5 bases and J by 6 bases, 8 bases remained unmatched. The CDR3 has 15 amino acids. CDR3 amino acids: CASSPWTGGAPEAFF. CDR3 sequence (DNA): TGTGCCAGTAGTCCTTGGACAGGGGGCGCGCCTGAAGCTTTCTTT.

The gene calls are TRBV6-1 and TRBJ2-3; 8 nucleotides match TRBD1. The V gene end was trimmed by 3 bases and the J gene end by 7 bases; junction bases not matched to a gene: 3. Germline V gene lookup returns CDR1 MNHNS and CDR2 SASEGT. The CDR3 spans 13 residues. The CDR3 protein is CASSDRGQNTQYF. In DNA form, the CDR3 reads TGTGCCAGCAGTGACAGGGGGCAAAATACGCAGTATTTT.

The chain uses TRBV19 and TRBJ1-2, with a weak D call TRBD1 (6 bases). V lost 4 bases to trimming and J lost 6 bases, with 15 bases between them. CDR1 and CDR2 from the germline V gene are LNHDA and SQIVND (reference sequence). The CDR3 length is 14 residues. The CDR3 is CASSTRQALDGYTF. For the CDR3, the DNA is TGTGCCAGTAGTACCCGACAGGCTCTCGATGGCTACACCTTC.

V is TRBV13 and J is TRBJ1-1; D gene uncertain. The V end was cut by 6 bases, the J end by 0 bases, with 11 bases between. The CDR3 length is 14 residues. CDR1 PRHDT and CDR2 FYEKMQ come from the germline V gene (reference sequence). CDR3 nucleotides: TGTGCCAGCAGTCTACTTCGCCTGAACACTGAAGCTTTCTTT. Its translation is CASSLLRLNTEAFF.

In its sample, this clone was seen a few times. The genes are TRBV6-1 and TRBJ2-7, with TRBD1 as a possible D gene (6 bases). CDR1 is MNHNS and CDR2 is SASEGT in the germline V gene. The V end lost 2 bases, the J end lost 3 bases, and 14 bases lay between the germline ends. The CDR3 is 15 amino acids. The CDR3 loop reads CASSEPWGPIYEQYV. In DNA, the CDR3 is TGTGCCAGCAGTGAACCCTGGGGGCCGATCTACGAGCAGTACGTC.

This chain links TRBV20-1 with TRBJ1-2, with a weak D call TRBD1 (5 bases). The CDR3 totals 11 residues. Germline V gives CDR1 DFQATT, CDR2 SNEGSKA (reference sequence). Trimming shortened V by 6 bases and J by 5 bases, and 10 bases separated the two germline ends. The CDR3, as DNA: TGCAGTGCCGGACGGGGGTATGGCTACACCTTC. It yields the protein CSAGRGYGYTF.

This clone was seen only a few times. J is TRBJ1-2 and V is TRBV28; 9 nucleotides match TRBD1. Trimming removed 2 bases from V and 10 bases from J; junction bases left unmatched: 11. This CDR3 has 15 residues. Germline V gene sequence: CDR1 MDHEN, CDR2 SYDVKM. In nucleotides, the CDR3 is TGTGCCAGCAGTTTAGGGGACCGGACAGGGGTCGTCTACACCTTC. Protein product: CASSLGDRTGVVYTF.

The V and J genes are TRBV11-2 and TRBJ1-2; 8 nucleotides agree with TRBD1. Germline V lookup: CDR1 SGHAT, CDR2 FQNNGV. This CDR3 contains 16 residues. Trimming at V came to 5 bases and at J to 4 bases, leaving 12 bases not matched to a gene. CDR3: CASSIRTGSGAYGYTF. The CDR3 nucleotides are TGTGCCAGCAGCATCAGGACAGGGTCGGGCGCCTATGGCTACACCTTC.

The chain links TRBV15 to TRBJ2-7; no reliable D call. The V gene lost 0 bases and the J gene lost 6 bases, with 15 bases spanning the gap. The CDR3 has 15 residues. CDR1 LNHNV and CDR2 YYDKDF come from the germline V gene (reference sequence). CDR3: CATSRDRSDSAEQYV. CDR3 in DNA: TGTGCCACCAGCAGAGATAGAAGTGATAGTGCCGAGCAGTACGTC.